These 3 T cell receptor beta chains were all obtained from the same sample, sequenced in a study of read filtering for tumor transcriptome and immune sequencing. Molecular barcoded adaptors covering alpha/delta and beta/gamma chains were used on about 390 ng RNA. TCRdb passed the reads through MiXCR, listing each CDR3 protein once. The sample comprises over 90,000 distinct CDR3 sequences, 20% to 25% of which are singletons, and more than 9.5% rests with the top ten. The sequencing sample was made of a population of CD138-negative cells sorted from bone marrow. The origin of the receptors is a donor at least 40 years old with multiple myeloma.

The chain joins TRBV6-2 or TRBV6-3 to TRBJ2-7, with 9 bases matching TRBD1. Germline CDR1 reads MNHEY; CDR2 reads SVGEGT. The CDR3 totals 14 residues. V lost 2 bases to trimming and J lost 8 bases; unmatched junction nucleotides: 7. CDR3 DNA sequence: TGTGCCAGCAGTTACATCGACAGGGGGTACAAGCAGTACTTC. This encodes CASSYIDRGYKQYF.

This clonotype was counted ten times or more. The V gene is TRBV5-1, the J gene TRBJ2-5; D uncertain. This CDR3 is 12 amino acids long. V gave up 3 bases and J gave up 3 bases, with 6 bases separating them. The germline V gene encodes CDR1 SGHRS and CDR2 YFSETQ. The CDR3 region has the DNA TGCGCCAGCAGCTCTGATAAAGAGACCCAGTACTTC. Translation: CASSSDKETQYF.

This clonotype was seen ten or more times. This chain links TRBV18 with TRBJ2-5; D might be TRBD2 (6 bases). CDR1 and CDR2 (germline): KGHSH, LQKENI. This CDR3 has 15 residues. Trimming took off 0 bases at V and 0 bases at J, with 8 bases between the two ends. The CDR3 sequence is CASSPPAGYQETQYF. The CDR3, as DNA: TGTGCCAGCTCACCACCGGCGGGGTACCAAGAGACCCAGTACTTC. The complete variable domain, with remaining parts taken from reference TRBV18 and TRBJ2-5, reads NAGVMQNPRHLVRRRGQEARLRCSPMKGHSHVYWYRQLPEEGLKFMVYLQKENIIDESGMPKERFSAEFPKEGPSILRIQQVVRGDSAAYFCASSPPAGYQETQYFGPGTRLLVL.